This record covers a single TCR beta chain. Its antigen remains unidentified. Base qualities are not provided; no much larger clone lies one nucleotide away. The collaborating institutions used their own protocols to collect whole blood in K2EDTA tubes. For TCRbeta analysis, collaborator samples were shipped as frozen whole blood, as isolated PBMCs, or as DNA extracted from either sample type. TCRbeta CDR3 regions were amplified from genomic DNA by means of the immunoSEQ Assay, a bias-controlled multiplex PCR. In the source study's methods: The number of nucleated cells in each sample was estimated from the amplification of reference gene primers within the assay. Sequence reads were collapsed and filtered to measure the absolute abundance of every unique TCRbeta CDR3 rearrangement. For each sample, productive Simpson clonality was calculated as the square root of Simpson's diversity index over productive rearrangements. Not all clones reach the TCRdb copy of this immuneACCESS table, which keeps in-frame sequences only. Checked studies attribute under half of the gap to unresolved V genes and leave the rest unexplained. V and J calls plus clone size are reproduced from that table; the DNA served to infer D and trimming. The sample yields about 200,000 clones; around 90% were counted once. The top ten clones comprise 20% to 25% of the sample.

Inclusive of the bounding cysteine and phenylalanine, the CDR3 is 15 residues long. Here the CDR3 DNA is all that survives: 45 bases in frame from base 1. The germline V gene specifies SQVTM as CDR1 and ANQGSEA as CDR2. Unmatched junction bases come to 14, with V trimmed by 4 bases and J by 8 bases. The entry originates in a study of blood T cell repertoires in COVID-19 (dated by TCRdb to 2018 to 2021). A note on the overall study: Samples from collaborators originated in the United States, Italy and Spain and spanned both the acute and convalescent phases of COVID-19. The prospective study material was composed of cDNA or gDNA derived from T cells, B-cell-depleted T cells, or PBMCs. Subjects who had been exposed to COVID-19, were actively infected with it, or had recovered from it provided the deeply sampled blood TCRbeta repertoires that made up the dataset. The repertoires were released in a freely available public database intended as a resource for research on the immune response to SARS-CoV-2. The samples were drawn from two sources: the first 160 participants of the ongoing ImmuneRACE study, and over 950 subjects contributed by 6 global collaborators. A de-identified subject ID, COVID-19 status, age in years and sex were almost always included in the sample metadata. Where HLA class I and class II types were available, the types were taken from metadata supplied by the sample provider, not from assay-based typing.

Summary of the overall study and its limitations: The amount of clinical and demographic metadata varied by source and participant and was provided uncurated.

Sequencing was carried out using peripheral blood. The chain was built from TRBV29-1 and TRBJ2-3; a stretch of 8 junction bases matches TRBD2. The TCR comes from a man aged 60 to 69 with active or convalescent COVID-19. The DNA sequence reads TGCAGCGTTGCAGGAATCGGGGGGGTCGAAGGTACGCAGTATTTT. Translated, this gives CSVAGIGGVEGTQYF.